What follows describes a single T cell receptor beta chain. The antigen is not known. This sample was taken from a study of long-term antiretroviral therapy in people with HIV. Study-wide context: The 2015 immediate-ART recommendation came about a decade after the earliest samples.

Study findings and constraints: Blood draws took place between about 2003 and 2017 and possibly involved older ART regimens. The repertoire was dominated at all time points by clones expanded before ART.

Survey level was the resolution at which the v3.0 immunoSEQ assay ran. Clones were read by immunoSEQ multiplex PCR, and TCRdb kept only the in-frame ones, dropping some. The data contain more than 15,000 clones, more than 80% of them singletons. Germline CDR1 is SNHLY and CDR2 is FYNNEI. Between the trimmed V and J ends, which lost 5 bases and 4 bases, there was a span of 12 bases. The CDR3 consists of 14 residues. The TCR sequence derives from a man aged 18 to 29 with HIV. This material consisted of unsorted PBMCs, taken 0.3 years after starting antiretroviral therapy. The chain has TRBV2 and TRBJ1-5; D is perhaps TRBD1 (5 bases). The DNA of the CDR3 is TGTGCCAGCAGTCAAGGGACGCGGAATCAGCCCCAGCATTTT. Translation: CASSQGTRNQPQHF.